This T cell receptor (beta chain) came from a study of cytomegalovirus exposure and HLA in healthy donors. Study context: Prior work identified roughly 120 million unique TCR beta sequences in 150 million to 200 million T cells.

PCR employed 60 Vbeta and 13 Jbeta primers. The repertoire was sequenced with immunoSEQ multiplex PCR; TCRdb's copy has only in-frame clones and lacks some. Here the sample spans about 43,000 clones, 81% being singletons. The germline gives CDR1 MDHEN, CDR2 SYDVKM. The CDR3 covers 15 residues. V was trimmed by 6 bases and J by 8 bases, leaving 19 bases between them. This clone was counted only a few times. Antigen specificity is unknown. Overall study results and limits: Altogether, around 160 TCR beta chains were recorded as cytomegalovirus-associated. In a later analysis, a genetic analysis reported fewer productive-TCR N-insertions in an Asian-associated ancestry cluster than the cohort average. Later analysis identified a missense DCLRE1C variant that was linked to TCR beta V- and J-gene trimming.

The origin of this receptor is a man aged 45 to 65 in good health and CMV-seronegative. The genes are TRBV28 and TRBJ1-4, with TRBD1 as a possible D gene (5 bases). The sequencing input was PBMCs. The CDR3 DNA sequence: TGTGCCAGCAGCTCTCCGGGGGGGGGTAGCGAAAAACTGTTTTTT. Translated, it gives CASSSPGGGSEKLFF.